This TCR beta chain came from a study of cytomegalovirus exposure and HLA in healthy donors. V lost 6 bases, J lost 5 bases, and 13 bases lay in between. From germline, CDR1 is SEHNR and CDR2 FQNEAQ (reference sequence). The CDR3 runs 13 residues. With 60 Vbeta and 13 Jbeta primers, the PCR was carried out. The repertoire was sequenced with immunoSEQ multiplex PCR; TCRdb's copy has only in-frame clones and lacks some. This table has 200,000 to 250,000 clones, just under 70% appearing once. The sequenced sample consisted of PBMCs. This clonotype was obtained from a man aged 35-49 years in good health and CMV-seropositive. The chain recombines TRBV7-9 with TRBJ1-2; maybe TRBD1 (6 bases). The CDR3 here is CASRDSGSYGYTF. The CDR3 DNA is TGTGCCAGCAGGGACAGCGGAAGTTATGGCTACACCTTC.